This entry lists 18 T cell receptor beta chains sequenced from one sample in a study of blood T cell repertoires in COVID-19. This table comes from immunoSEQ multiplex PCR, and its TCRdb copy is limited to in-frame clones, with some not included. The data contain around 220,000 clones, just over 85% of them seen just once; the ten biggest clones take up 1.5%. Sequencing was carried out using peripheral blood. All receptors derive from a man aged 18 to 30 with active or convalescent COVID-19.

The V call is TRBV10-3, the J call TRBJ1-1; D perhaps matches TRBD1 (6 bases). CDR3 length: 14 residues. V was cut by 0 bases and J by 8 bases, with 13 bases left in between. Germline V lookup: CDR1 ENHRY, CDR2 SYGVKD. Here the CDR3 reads CAISESWEGTEAFF. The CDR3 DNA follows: TGTGCCATCAGTGAGTCTTGGGAAGGGACAGAAGCTTTCTTT.

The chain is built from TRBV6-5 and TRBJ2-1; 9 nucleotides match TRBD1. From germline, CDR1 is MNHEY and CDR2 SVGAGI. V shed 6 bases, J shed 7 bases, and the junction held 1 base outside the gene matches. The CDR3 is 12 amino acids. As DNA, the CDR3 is TGTGCCAGCAGACAGGGGGCGAATGAGCAGTTCTTC. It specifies CASRQGANEQFF.

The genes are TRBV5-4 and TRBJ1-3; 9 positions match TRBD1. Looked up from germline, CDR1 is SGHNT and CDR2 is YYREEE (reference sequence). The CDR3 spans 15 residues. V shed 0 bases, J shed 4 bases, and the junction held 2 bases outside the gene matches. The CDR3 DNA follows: TGTGCCAGCAGCTTGGTTACAGGGGGCGGAAACACCATATATTTT. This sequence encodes CASSLVTGGGNTIYF.

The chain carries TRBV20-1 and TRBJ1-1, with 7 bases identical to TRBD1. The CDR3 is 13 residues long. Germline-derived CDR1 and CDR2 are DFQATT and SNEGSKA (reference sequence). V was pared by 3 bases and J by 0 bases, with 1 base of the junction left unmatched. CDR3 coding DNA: TGCAGTGCTAGTAGGGGGCTGAACACTGAAGCTTTCTTT. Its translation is CSASRGLNTEAFF.

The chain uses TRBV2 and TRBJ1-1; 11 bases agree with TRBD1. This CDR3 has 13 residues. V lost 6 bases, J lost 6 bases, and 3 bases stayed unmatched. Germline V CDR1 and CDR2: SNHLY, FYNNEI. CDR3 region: CASSWTGGSEAFF. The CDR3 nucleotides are TGTGCCAGCAGCTGGACAGGGGGCTCTGAAGCTTTCTTT.

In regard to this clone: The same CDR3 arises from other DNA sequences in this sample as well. CDR3 in DNA: TGTGCCAGCTCTCCCGGGACAGGGAACTATGGCTACACCTTC. Protein: CASSPGTGNYGYTF. The chain has TRBV18 and TRBJ1-2; 9 bases are a match to TRBD1. The length of the CDR3 is 14 residues. Per the germline V gene, CDR1 is KGHSH and CDR2 is LQKENI. J gave up 2 bases and V 6 bases, and 4 bases lay outside the gene matches.

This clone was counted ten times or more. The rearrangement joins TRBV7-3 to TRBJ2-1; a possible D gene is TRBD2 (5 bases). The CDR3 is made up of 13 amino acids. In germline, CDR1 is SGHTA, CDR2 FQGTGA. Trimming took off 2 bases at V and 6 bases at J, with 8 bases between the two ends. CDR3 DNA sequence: TGTGCCAGCAGCTTAGGAGGATTCAATGAGCAGTTCTTC. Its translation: CASSLGGFNEQFF.

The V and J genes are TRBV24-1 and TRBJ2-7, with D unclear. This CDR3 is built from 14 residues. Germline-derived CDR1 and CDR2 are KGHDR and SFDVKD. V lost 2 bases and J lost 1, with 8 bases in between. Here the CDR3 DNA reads TGTGCCACCAGTGATTCTGGTCGGTCCTACGAGCAGTACTTC. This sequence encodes CATSDSGRSYEQYF.

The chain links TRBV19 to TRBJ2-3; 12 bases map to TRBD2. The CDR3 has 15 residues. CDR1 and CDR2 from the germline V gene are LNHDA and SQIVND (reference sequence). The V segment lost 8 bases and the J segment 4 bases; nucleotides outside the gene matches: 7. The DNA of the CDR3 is TGTGCCAGTTCAGGACTAGCGGGAATAGCAGATACGCAGTATTTT. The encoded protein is CASSGLAGIADTQYF.

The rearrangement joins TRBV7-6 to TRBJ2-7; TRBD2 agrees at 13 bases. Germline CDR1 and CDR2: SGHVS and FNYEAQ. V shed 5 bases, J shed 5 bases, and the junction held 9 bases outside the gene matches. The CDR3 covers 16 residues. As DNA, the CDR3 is TGTGCCAGCAGCACCCGGACTAGCGGGAGTTCCGACGAGCAGTACTTC. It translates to CASSTRTSGSSDEQYF. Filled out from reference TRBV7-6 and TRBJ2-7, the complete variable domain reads GAGVSQSPRYKVTKRGQDVALRCDPISGHVSLYWYRQALGQGPEFLTYFNYEAQQDKSGLPNDRFSAERPEGSISTLTIQRTEQRDSAMYRCASSTRTSGSSDEQYFGPGTRLTVT.

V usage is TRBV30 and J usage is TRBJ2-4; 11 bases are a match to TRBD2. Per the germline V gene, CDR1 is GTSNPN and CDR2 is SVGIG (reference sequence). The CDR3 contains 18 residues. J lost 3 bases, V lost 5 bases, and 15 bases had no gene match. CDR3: CAWGVSGRAFAGKNIQYF. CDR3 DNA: TGTGCCTGGGGGGTTAGCGGGAGGGCCTTTGCCGGCAAAAACATTCAGTACTTC.

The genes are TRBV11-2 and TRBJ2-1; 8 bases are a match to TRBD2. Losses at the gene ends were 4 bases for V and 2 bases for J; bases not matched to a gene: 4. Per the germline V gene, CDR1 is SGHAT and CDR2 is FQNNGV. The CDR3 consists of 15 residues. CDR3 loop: CASSSTSGPYNEQFF. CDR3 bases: TGTGCCAGCAGCTCTACTAGCGGACCCTACAATGAGCAGTTCTTC.

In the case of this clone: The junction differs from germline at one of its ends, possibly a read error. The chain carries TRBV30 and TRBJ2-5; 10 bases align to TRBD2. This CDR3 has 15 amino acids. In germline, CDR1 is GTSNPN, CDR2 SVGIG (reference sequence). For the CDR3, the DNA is TGTGCCTGGGGTGTCGGACTAGCGGCTAAAGAGACCCAGTACTTC. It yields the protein CAWGVGLAAKETQYF.

CDR3 protein: CAISAPVTSGAGTQYF. The CDR3 DNA sequence: TGTGCCATCAGTGCCCCCGTTACTAGCGGGGCCGGGACCCAGTACTTC. V and J are TRBV10-3 and TRBJ2-5, with TRBD2 matching over 10 bases. The CDR3 has 16 residues. J was trimmed by 7 bases and V by 4 bases; bases with no gene match: 12. Germline CDR1 is ENHRY and CDR2 is SYGVKD.

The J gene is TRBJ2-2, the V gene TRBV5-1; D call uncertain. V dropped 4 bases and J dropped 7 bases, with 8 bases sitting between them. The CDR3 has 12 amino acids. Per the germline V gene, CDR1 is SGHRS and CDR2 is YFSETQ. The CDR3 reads CASSGVVGELFF. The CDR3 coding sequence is TGCGCCAGCAGCGGAGTGGTCGGGGAGCTGTTTTTT.

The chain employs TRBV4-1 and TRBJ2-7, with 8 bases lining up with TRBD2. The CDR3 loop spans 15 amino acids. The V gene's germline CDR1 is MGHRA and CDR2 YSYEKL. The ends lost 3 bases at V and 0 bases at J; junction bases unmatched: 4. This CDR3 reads CASSQGSGISYEQYF. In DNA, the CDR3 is TGCGCCAGCAGCCAGGGTAGCGGGATCTCCTACGAGCAGTACTTC.

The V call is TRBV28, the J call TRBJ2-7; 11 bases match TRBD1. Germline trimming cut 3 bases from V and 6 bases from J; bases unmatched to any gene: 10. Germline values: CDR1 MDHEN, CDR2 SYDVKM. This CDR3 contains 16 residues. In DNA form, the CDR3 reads TGTGCCAGCAGTTTGGCGACCGGGACAGGGGGGCTCGAGCAGTACTTC. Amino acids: CASSLATGTGGLEQYF.

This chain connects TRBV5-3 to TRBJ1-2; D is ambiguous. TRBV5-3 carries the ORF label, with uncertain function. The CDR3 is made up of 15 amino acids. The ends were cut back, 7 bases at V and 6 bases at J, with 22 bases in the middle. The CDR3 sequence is CARAKGGSLPDGYTF. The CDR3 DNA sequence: TGTGCCAGAGCAAAAGGCGGGAGTCTACCTGATGGCTACACCTTC.